This is a list of T cell receptor beta chains from one sample in a study of beta chain features in type 1 diabetes. Clones were sequenced by immunoSEQ multiplex PCR, and TCRdb holds only the in-frame ones, with some missing. The sample lists 550,000 to 850,000 clones; around 15% were seen once. The specimen sequenced was naive CD4+ T cells from blood. Receptors were obtained from a man between 18 and 29 years old with type 1 diabetes. CDR3s include the opening cysteine and the closing phenylalanine or tryptophan. A D gene is named only where the DNA matches it firmly. Not all rows give a size; the values are once, few, many and, for expanded clones, a class.

j_call	clone_size	v_call	cdr3_length	d_call	cdr3_aa	cdr3_nt
TRBJ2-7	-	TRBV2	13	-	CASGYSNSYEQYF	TGTGCCAGCGGCTACTCCAACAGTTACGAGCAGTACTTC
TRBJ2-5	-	TRBV9	14	TRBD2	CASASAGGQETQYF	TGTGCCAGCGCGTCAGCGGGGGGGCAGGAGACCCAGTACTTC
TRBJ1-2	few	TRBV19	17	-	CASIPPPGDVGAGGYTF	TGTGCCAGTATCCCACCCCCCGGGGACGTGGGAGCCGGTGGCTACACCTTC
TRBJ1-5	few	TRBV6-1	15	-	CASSEEGTGNQPQHF	TGTGCCAGCAGTGAGGAGGGGACGGGCAATCAGCCCCAGCATTTT
TRBJ2-5	-	TRBV30	15	TRBD1	CAWSPGQGQQETQYF	TGTGCCTGGAGTCCGGGACAGGGACAACAAGAGACCCAGTACTTC
TRBJ2-5	-	TRBV29-1	12	-	CSGWEVAETQYF	TGCAGCGGCTGGGAGGTTGCGGAGACCCAGTACTTC
TRBJ1-2	-	TRBV20-1	11	-	CSGQVVYGYTF	TGCAGTGGTCAGGTGGTCTATGGCTACACCTTC
TRBJ1-2	-	TRBV7-9	13	TRBD1	CASSPSPGQDYTF	TGTGCCAGCAGCCCATCCCCGGGACAGGATTACACCTTC
TRBJ2-3	few	TRBV18	18	-	CASSPIVGKVARTDTQYF	TGTGCCAGCTCACCGATCGTTGGAAAGGTCGCCCGCACAGATACGCAGTATTTT
TRBJ2-6	-	TRBV4-1	17	-	CASSQATGSSGANVLTF	TGCGCCAGCAGCCAAGCGACAGGAAGCTCTGGGGCCAACGTCCTGACTTTC
TRBJ2-5	-	TRBV2	13	-	CASLKEVEETQYF	TGTGCCAGCTTGAAAGAAGTAGAAGAGACCCAGTACTTC
TRBJ2-1	-	TRBV29-1	14	TRBD1	CSVVKGGRSNEQFF	TGCAGCGTTGTAAAAGGGGGCCGGAGCAATGAGCAGTTCTTC
TRBJ2-1	few	TRBV13	14	TRBD1	CASSFDRGPGEQFF	TGTGCCAGCAGCTTCGACAGGGGTCCGGGTGAGCAGTTCTTC
TRBJ2-2	-	TRBV5-4	12	-	CASALPTGELFF	TGTGCCAGCGCACTCCCTACGGGGGAGCTGTTTTTT
TRBJ1-1	few	TRBV30	15	TRBD1	CAWSALDRVALEAFF	TGTGCCTGGAGTGCCCTGGACAGGGTGGCCCTTGAAGCTTTCTTT
TRBJ1-5	-	TRBV19	14	TRBD1	CASRQGGSNQPQHF	TGTGCCAGCCGACAGGGAGGTAGCAATCAGCCCCAGCATTTT
TRBJ2-3	few	TRBV7-2	15	TRBD2	CASSLGTSGADTQYF	TGTGCCAGCAGCCTCGGGACTAGCGGGGCAGATACGCAGTATTTT
TRBJ2-7	few	TRBV27	14	TRBD1	CASSLGQGAYEQYF	TGTGCCAGCAGTTTGGGACAGGGGGCCTACGAGCAGTACTTC
TRBJ2-3	few	TRBV14	14	-	CASSAPGATDTQYF	TGTGCCAGCAGCGCACCCGGGGCCACAGATACGCAGTATTTT
TRBJ1-2	few	TRBV6-6	13	TRBD1	CASSQQGDYGYTF	TGTGCCAGCAGCCAACAGGGGGACTATGGCTACACCTTC
TRBJ1-2	-	TRBV28	15	-	CASSPSRREYYGYTF	TGTGCCAGCAGTCCCAGTAGACGGGAATACTATGGCTACACCTTC
TRBJ1-1	-	TRBV29-1	13	TRBD1	CSVWGQANTEAFF	TGCAGCGTGTGGGGACAGGCGAACACTGAAGCTTTCTTT
TRBJ2-1	-	TRBV19	18	TRBD2	CASSIGSGGRRSYNEQFF	TGTGCCAGTAGTATAGGCAGCGGGGGGCGTCGCTCCTACAATGAGCAGTTCTTC
TRBJ1-1	-	TRBV18	13	-	CASSTTGTPEAFF	TGTGCCAGCTCAACGACCGGGACACCTGAAGCTTTCTTT
TRBJ1-6	few	TRBV27	17	-	CASSLRTVSSYNSPLHF	TGTGCCAGCAGTTTACGGACAGTAAGCTCCTATAATTCACCCCTCCACTTT
TRBJ2-2	few	TRBV30	14	TRBD1	CAWTTGVNTGELFF	TGTGCCTGGACTACAGGGGTGAACACCGGGGAGCTGTTTTTT
TRBJ2-3	-	TRBV4-1	14	-	CASSQDLAVLTQYF	TGCGCCAGCAGCCAAGATCTCGCGGTGCTGACGCAGTATTTT
TRBJ1-1	-	TRBV19	13	-	CASTTAANTEAFF	TGTGCCAGTACCACGGCCGCGAACACTGAAGCTTTCTTT
TRBJ1-5	-	TRBV7-2	15	-	CASSLAAGSGQPQHF	TGTGCCAGCAGCTTAGCGGCAGGGTCGGGTCAGCCCCAGCATTTT
TRBJ1-2	few	TRBV14	15	TRBD1	CASSSDRLTLRGYTF	TGTGCCAGCAGTTCGGACAGGTTGACGCTGAGGGGCTACACCTTC